These 13 T cell receptor beta chains came from one sample sequenced in a study of cytomegalovirus exposure and HLA in healthy donors. The PCR was carried out with 60 Vbeta primers and 13 Jbeta primers. Profiling relied on immunoSEQ multiplex PCR, and the TCRdb table lists in-frame clones only, not all of them. Of some 140,000 clones listed, about three quarters are singletons. Material: PBMCs. The receptors shown here come from a woman in her 40s in good health and CMV-seronegative.

The V and J genes are TRBV7-6 and TRBJ2-7; 7 nucleotides line up with TRBD2. V dropped 4 bases and J dropped 7; count of bases not matched to a gene: 4. CDR1 and CDR2 (germline): SGHVS, FNYEAQ. The CDR3 has 12 amino acids. In nucleotides, the CDR3 is TGTGCCAGCAGCTCGCCGCGGGGGGAGCAGTACTTC. Protein product: CASSSPRGEQYF.

The chain carries TRBV6-5 and TRBJ1-2, with 10 bases lining up with TRBD1. This CDR3 is built from 13 residues. Germline CDR1 MNHEY, CDR2 SVGAGI. With V trimmed by 5 bases and J by 8 bases, 5 bases remained unmatched. The CDR3 sequence is CASSVGQGGGYTF. CDR3 coding DNA: TGTGCCAGCAGTGTCGGACAGGGGGGGGGCTACACCTTC.

V is TRBV19 and J is TRBJ2-3; 7 bases match TRBD2. The CDR3 is 16 residues long. In germline, CDR1 is LNHDA, CDR2 SQIVND (reference sequence). The junction had 11 bases not matched to a gene; V was cut back by 7 bases and J by 1 base. The CDR3 sequence: CASNGGRARGTDTQYF. CDR3 in DNA: TGTGCCAGTAACGGGGGGAGGGCCCGTGGCACAGATACGCAGTATTTT.

This chain links TRBV28 with TRBJ2-7; 10 bases map to TRBD1. The germline gives CDR1 MDHEN, CDR2 SYDVKM. V trimming: 4 bases; J trimming: 3 bases; junction bases outside the gene matches: 3. CDR3 length: 14 residues. The CDR3 nucleotides are TGTGCCAGCAGTTCGGGACAGGGGCGCTACGAGCAGTACTTC. It specifies CASSSGQGRYEQYF.

The rearrangement joins TRBV28 to TRBJ1-2, with D maybe TRBD1 (6 bases). The CDR3 loop spans 15 amino acids. Germline assignment: CDR1 MDHEN and CDR2 SYDVKM. Trimming cost V 2 bases and J 3 bases, with 13 bases left between them. The CDR3 DNA is TGTGCCAGCAGTTTAAGGGGGAGGGGGTACTATGGCTACACCTTC. It codes for CASSLRGRGYYGYTF.

The chain combines TRBV2 with TRBJ1-1; TRBD1 might be the D (6 bases). With 6 bases removed from V and 4 bases from J, the gap between germline ends came to 12 bases. CDR3 length: 13 residues. Germline CDR1 SNHLY, CDR2 FYNNEI. The CDR3 spells CASRSTGSTEAFF. Here the CDR3 DNA reads TGTGCCAGCAGATCCACAGGGAGCACTGAAGCTTTCTTT.

This chain links TRBV27 with TRBJ2-1, with 7 bases fitting TRBD1. This CDR3 is built from 15 residues. Trimming removed 4 bases from V and 8 bases from J; junction bases left unmatched: 11. Germline loops: CDR1 MNHEY, CDR2 SMNVEV (reference sequence). The CDR3: CASSSPGTVTDEQFF. CDR3 nucleotide sequence: TGTGCCAGCAGTTCTCCAGGGACAGTTACCGATGAGCAGTTCTTC.

The chain is built from TRBV27 and TRBJ2-7, with 11 nucleotides matching TRBD2. The germline V gene encodes CDR1 MNHEY and CDR2 SMNVEV (reference sequence). The CDR3 spans 16 residues. The J segment lost 2 bases and the V segment lost 8 bases, leaving 11 bases of the junction unmatched. The CDR3 nucleotides read TGTGCCAGCCTTCCAACTAGCGGGGGCTTTGCCTACGAGCAGTACTTC. This encodes CASLPTSGGFAYEQYF.

The V and J genes are TRBV5-6 and TRBJ2-7; the D is unclear. With 5 bases removed from V and 0 bases from J, the gap between germline ends came to 3 bases. CDR1 is SGHDT and CDR2 is YYEEEE in the germline V gene. This CDR3 has 11 residues. The CDR3 is CASRSSYEQYF. The CDR3 DNA follows: TGTGCCAGCAGGAGCTCCTACGAGCAGTACTTC.

CDR3 sequence reads: CASSLARDRVGYSNQPQHF. The CDR3 nucleotides read TGTGCCAGCAGCTTAGCCCGGGACAGGGTCGGCTATAGCAATCAGCCCCAGCATTTT. The rearrangement uses TRBV11-3 and TRBJ1-5, with 9 nucleotides matching TRBD1. The CDR3 has 19 residues. CDR1 and CDR2 from the germline V gene are SGHNT and YENEEA. V shed 1 base, J shed 0 bases, and the junction held 10 bases outside the gene matches.

V gene TRBV6-1 combines with J gene TRBJ2-2, with 10 positions matching TRBD2. Germline CDR1 is MNHNS and CDR2 is SASEGT. The CDR3 has 14 residues. The junction had 1 base not matched to a gene; V was cut back by 6 bases and J by 3 bases. CDR3 sequence (DNA): TGTGCCAGCAGGAGCGGGGGGGACACCGGGGAGCTGTTTTTT. This gives the protein CASRSGGDTGELFF.

The chain combines TRBV28 with TRBJ1-2; a weak D match, TRBD1 (5 bases). The CDR3 has 14 amino acids. V dropped 2 bases and J dropped 5 bases, with 12 bases sitting between them. Per the germline V gene, CDR1 is MDHEN and CDR2 is SYDVKM. The DNA for the CDR3 is TGTGCCAGCAGTTTAGGGCAGGGTTCTTATGGCTACACCTTC. Its translation: CASSLGQGSYGYTF.

This chain uses TRBV9 with TRBJ2-2, with 7 bases identical to TRBD2. The CDR3 has 15 amino acids. Looked up from germline, CDR1 is SGDLS and CDR2 is YYNGEE. The ends lost 4 bases at V and 7 bases at J; junction bases unmatched: 10. In DNA, the CDR3 is TGTGCCAGCAGCCCCACCGGGGGGAACTTCGGGGAGCTGTTTTTT. Residues: CASSPTGGNFGELFF.